Below, 23 T cell receptor beta chains from the same sample are listed, as sequenced in a study of blood T cell repertoires in COVID-19. Clones were sequenced by immunoSEQ multiplex PCR, and TCRdb holds only the in-frame ones, with some missing. The sample lists 19,000 or so clones; about 86% were seen once. What was sequenced was peripheral blood. These TCRs come from a man in his 70s with acute or convalescent COVID-19.

A single count supports this clone. The V call is TRBV28, the J call TRBJ1-6; the match to TRBD1 covers 8 bases. CDR1 is MDHEN, CDR2 SYDVKM, per germline. The CDR3 has 15 residues. After removal of 5 bases from V and 4 bases from J, the junction contained 4 bases not matched to a gene. CDR3 region: CASSLGTGYNSPLHF. As DNA, the CDR3 is TGTGCCAGCAGTCTTGGGACAGGTTATAATTCACCCCTCCACTTT.

The chain joins TRBV27 to TRBJ1-6, with D possibly TRBD1 on 5 matching bases. The length of the CDR3 is 16 residues. Germline lookup yields CDR1 MNHEY and CDR2 SMNVEV (reference sequence). V lost 6 bases, J lost 1 base, and 13 bases lay in between. DNA of the CDR3: TGTGCCAGCAGCGGAATGGGGGGTTCCTATAATTCACCCCTCCACTTT. Protein sequence: CASSGMGGSYNSPLHF.

The V call is TRBV11-3, the J call TRBJ2-1, with 13 positions matching TRBD2. The V gene's germline CDR1 is SGHNT and CDR2 YENEEA. V shed 0 bases, J shed 7 bases, and the junction held 3 bases outside the gene matches. The CDR3 loop spans 16 amino acids. CDR3 loop: CASSLETSGRGNEQFF. The CDR3 DNA is TGTGCCAGCAGCTTAGAAACTAGCGGGAGGGGGAATGAGCAGTTCTTC.

Here the CDR3 DNA reads TGCGCCAGCAGCCAATTAGCGGGGGAGCCCCAGCATTTT. This gives the protein CASSQLAGEPQHF. The rearrangement links TRBV4-3 to TRBJ1-5, with TRBD1 as a possible D gene (5 bases). Looked up from germline, CDR1 is LGHNA and CDR2 is YSLEER. Trimming shortened V by 2 bases and J by 8 bases, and 10 bases separated the two germline ends. The CDR3 consists of 13 residues.

This chain joins TRBV5-4 and TRBJ2-3, with D perhaps matching TRBD2 (5 bases). The CDR3 contains 16 residues. CDR1 SGHNT and CDR2 YYREEE come from the germline V gene (reference sequence). V was cut by 0 bases and J by 1 base, with 12 bases left in between. CDR3 sequence reads: CASSLVLDYRTDTQYF. The CDR3 DNA reads TGTGCCAGCAGCTTGGTACTAGACTACCGCACAGATACGCAGTATTTT. The full variable domain, completed using reference TRBV5-4 and TRBJ2-3, is ETGVTQSPTHLIKTRGQQVTLRCSSQSGHNTVSWYQQALGQGPQFIFQYYREEENGRGNFPPRFSGLQFPNYSSELNVNALELDDSALYLCASSLVLDYRTDTQYFGPGTRLTVL.

V gene TRBV2 combines with J gene TRBJ2-3; TRBD1 agrees at 11 bases. The ends lost 7 bases at V and 2 bases at J; junction bases unmatched: 5. The CDR3 sequence is 15 residues long. Germline V lookup: CDR1 SNHLY, CDR2 FYNNEI. The CDR3 DNA follows: TGTGCCAGCAACGGACAGGGGGCGCACACAGATACGCAGTATTTT. This gives the protein CASNGQGAHTDTQYF.

The chain carries TRBV7-2 and TRBJ2-2, with 10 bases matching TRBD2. Germline assignment: CDR1 SGHTA and CDR2 FQGNSA. The CDR3 spans 15 residues. V shed 6 bases and J 7 bases; nucleotides not matched to a gene: 8. CDR3 region: CASRAAAGGSGELFF. As DNA, the CDR3 is TGTGCCAGCAGGGCCGCAGCGGGAGGGAGCGGGGAGCTGTTTTTT.

The V gene is TRBV19, the J gene TRBJ1-1; D perhaps matches TRBD1 (5 bases). Germline CDR1 reads LNHDA; CDR2 reads SQIVND (reference sequence). The V end lost 7 bases, the J end lost 1 base, and 10 bases lay between the germline ends. The CDR3 has 13 amino acids. In DNA form, the CDR3 reads TGTGCCAGTAATCGCAGGGCGAACACTGAAGCTTTCTTT. This codes for CASNRRANTEAFF.

The chain couples TRBV5-6 to TRBJ2-7; maybe TRBD2 (6 bases). In germline, CDR1 is SGHDT, CDR2 YYEEEE. With 2 bases removed from V and 7 bases from J, the gap between germline ends came to 13 bases. The CDR3 runs 13 residues. The CDR3 DNA reads as TGTGCCAGCAGCTTAGGACTACCGCGGGAGCAGTACTTC. Amino acid sequence: CASSLGLPREQYF.

V gene TRBV2 combines with J gene TRBJ2-3; 12 bases agree with TRBD2. Per germline, CDR1 SNHLY and CDR2 FYNNEI. Trimming at V came to 5 bases and at J to 3 bases, leaving 6 bases not matched to a gene. The CDR3 has 16 residues. This chain's CDR3 is CASSPPTSGRTDTQYF. In nucleotides, the CDR3 is TGTGCCAGCAGTCCGCCGACTAGCGGGAGAACAGATACGCAGTATTTT.

J is TRBJ1-1 and V is TRBV2; no clear D. Trimming removed 8 bases from V and 1 base from J, with 11 bases in between. CDR3 length equals 13 residues. The germline V gene encodes CDR1 SNHLY and CDR2 FYNNEI. The CDR3 DNA is TGTGCCAGCGTCCGGGATACGAACACTGAAGCTTTCTTT. Its translation: CASVRDTNTEAFF.

This clone came up once. This chain links TRBV7-3 with TRBJ1-1; D ambiguous. Germline V gives CDR1 SGHTA, CDR2 FQGTGA. This CDR3 comprises 13 residues. V gave up 0 bases and J gave up 7 bases, with 9 bases separating them. The CDR3 here is CASSLTRESEAFF. The CDR3 DNA is TGTGCCAGCAGCTTAACTCGGGAGAGTGAAGCTTTCTTT.

The rearrangement joins TRBV30 to TRBJ1-2; 9 positions agree with TRBD1. The CDR3 is made up of 15 amino acids. J gave up 7 bases and V 3 bases, and 12 bases lay outside the gene matches. The germline V gene has CDR1 GTSNPN and CDR2 SVGIG (reference sequence). The CDR3 is CAWRRSPGQGFGYTF. CDR3 coding DNA: TGTGCCTGGAGAAGAAGCCCGGGACAGGGTTTTGGCTACACCTTC.

This sequence joins TRBV6-5 and TRBJ1-6; 8 nucleotides align to TRBD1. V gave up 8 bases and J gave up 10 bases; unmatched junction bases: 13. CDR1 MNHEY and CDR2 SVGAGI come from the germline V gene. CDR3 size: 15 residues. The CDR3 here is CASGNEDRVGSPLHF. CDR3 coding DNA: TGTGCCAGCGGAAATGAGGACAGGGTAGGATCACCCCTCCACTTT.

The rearrangement joins TRBV5-1 to TRBJ2-5; 12 bases are shared with TRBD2. The CDR3 length is 16 residues. Trimming at V came to 0 bases and at J to 4 bases, leaving 4 bases not matched to a gene. The germline gives CDR1 SGHRS, CDR2 YFSETQ. CDR3 in DNA: TGCGCCAGCAGCTTGGCCCCACTAGCGGGAGGAGAGACCCAGTACTTC. Protein product: CASSLAPLAGGETQYF. Full variable domain (remainder filled in from reference TRBV5-1 and TRBJ2-5): KAGVTQTPRYLIKTRGQQVTLSCSPISGHRSVSWYQQTPGQGLQFLFEYFSETQRNKGNFPGRFSGRQFSNSRSEMNVSTLELGDSALYLCASSLAPLAGGETQYFGPGTRLLVL.

V usage is TRBV12-5 and J usage is TRBJ2-5, with 7 bases fitting TRBD2. Trimming removed 6 bases from V and 5 bases from J; junction bases left unmatched: 9. The CDR3 spans 14 residues. The germline gives CDR1 LGHNT, CDR2 FRNRAP. CDR3 protein: CASGPGTTTETQYF. In nucleotides, the CDR3 is TGTGCTAGTGGACCCGGGACTACCACGGAGACCCAGTACTTC.

The gene calls are TRBV6-4 and TRBJ2-2, with 15 bases aligning to TRBD2. J gave up 6 bases and V 7 bases, and 3 bases lay outside the gene matches. Germline V gives CDR1 MRHNA, CDR2 SNTAGT. This CDR3 has 15 amino acids. The CDR3 sequence is CASTGLAGGAGELFF. For the CDR3, the DNA is TGTGCCAGCACCGGACTAGCGGGAGGGGCCGGGGAGCTGTTTTTT.

The chain couples TRBV28 to TRBJ2-5, with 14 bases that match TRBD2. From germline, CDR1 is MDHEN and CDR2 SYDVKM. V lost 4 bases to trimming and J lost 9 bases; unmatched junction nucleotides: 10. This CDR3 has 16 amino acids. This CDR3 is CASSSVPRLAGGPQYF. The CDR3 DNA is TGTGCCAGCAGTTCCGTACCAAGACTAGCGGGAGGGCCCCAGTACTTC. The complete variable domain, with remaining parts taken from reference TRBV28 and TRBJ2-5, reads DVKVTQSSRYLVKRTGEKVFLECVQDMDHENMFWYRQDPGLGLRLIYFSYDVKMKEKGDIPEGYSVSREKKERFSLILESASTNQTSMYLCASSSVPRLAGGPQYFGPGTRLLVL.

V usage is TRBV11-1 and J usage is TRBJ2-3; D not resolved. This CDR3 has 14 amino acids. Germline CDR1 is SGHAT and CDR2 is FQDESV (reference sequence). V lost 3 bases to trimming and J lost 4 bases, with 11 bases between them. CDR3 sequence reads: CASSLQTPPDTQYF. CDR3 DNA: TGTGCCAGCAGCTTGCAGACACCTCCAGATACGCAGTATTTT.

The chain employs TRBV27 and TRBJ1-6; 9 nucleotides line up with TRBD1. The CDR3 covers 17 residues. The trim removed 4 bases at V and 3 bases at J, leaving 7 bases unmatched. The germline CDR1 and CDR2 sequences are MNHEY and SMNVEV (reference sequence). CDR3: CASSSDRGSGYNSPLHF. The CDR3 DNA reads as TGTGCCAGCAGTTCGGACAGGGGTTCGGGCTATAATTCACCCCTCCACTTT.

The gene calls are TRBV14 and TRBJ2-3; 7 bases fit TRBD1. CDR1 is SGHDN, CDR2 FVKESK, per germline. The V gene end was trimmed by 5 bases and the J gene end by 6 bases; junction bases not matched to a gene: 5. The CDR3 covers 13 residues. CDR3 in DNA: TGTGCCAGCAGCGAAGGGGGCAAGGATACGCAGTATTTT. Its protein is CASSEGGKDTQYF.

The rearrangement links TRBV7-2 to TRBJ2-6, with no clear D. Per the germline V gene, CDR1 is SGHTA and CDR2 is FQGNSA. This CDR3 comprises 14 residues. The V gene lost 4 bases and the J gene lost 3 bases, with 7 bases spanning the gap. CDR3 coding DNA: TGTGCCAGCAGCTACCTCGGTGGGGCCAACGTCCTGACTTTC. It codes for CASSYLGGANVLTF.

The genes are TRBV11-3 and TRBJ2-1; D may be TRBD2 (5 bases). CDR1 is SGHNT and CDR2 is YENEEA in the germline V gene. CDR3 length: 15 amino acids. V lost 1 base, J lost 2 bases, and 9 bases lay in between. CDR3: CASSLVRGAYNEQFF. The CDR3 DNA sequence: TGTGCCAGCAGCTTAGTACGGGGAGCCTACAATGAGCAGTTCTTC.